The clone carrying this T cell receptor beta chain has a handful of counts. Its antigen is not known. Germline loops: CDR1 MDHEN, CDR2 SYDVKM. The CDR3 totals 14 residues. This sample was taken from a study of post-analysis software for immune sequencing data. Study results and limitations: Higher frequency in patients than in controls was seen for about five TRBV segments, with TRBV5-6, TRBV5-1 and TRBV20-1 among them.

TCR beta cDNA libraries included unique molecular identifiers. One entry per CDR3 protein, called by TCRdb with MiXCR from the PCR reads. The sample carries approximately 350,000 distinct CDR3 sequences, around 37% recorded once. The TCR originated in a girl aged 5-17 years with multiple sclerosis. This rearrangement joins TRBV28 to TRBJ2-5; D unclear. Matching the DNA end better, TRBJ2-7 makes the J call doubtful. Specimen: blood. The CDR3 DNA reads TGTGCCAGCAGTCCTAGGACCCGAACCCCCGAGCAGTACTTC. Protein product: CASSPRTRTPEQYF.